Given below is one TCR beta chain in context. The data were taken from a study of blood T cell repertoires in COVID-19. TCRdb's copy holds only in-frame clones and misses some; the assay was immunoSEQ multiplex PCR. The profile covers 200,000 to 250,000 clones, with roughly 87% appearing a single time and around a tenth taken by the ten largest. Deletions cut 0 bases from V and 4 bases from J, with 11 bases between. The CDR3 consists of 15 residues. Per the germline V gene, CDR1 is SGHTA and CDR2 is FQGNSA. The chain couples TRBV7-2 to TRBJ2-3, with D perhaps matching TRBD2 (6 bases). Sequenced input: PBMCs or T cells enriched from blood (not recorded which). The origin of this receptor is a man younger than 30 with acute COVID-19. CDR3 in amino acids: CASSLARESADTQYF. CDR3 DNA sequence: TGTGCCAGCAGCTTAGCTCGGGAGTCCGCAGATACGCAGTATTTT.